This entry is about one T cell receptor beta chain. Antigen specificity is unknown. TCRdb ran MiXCR on the reads and lists one entry per CDR3 protein. The data contain roughly 920,000 distinct CDR3 sequences, roughly 31% of them singletons. This CDR3 comprises 15 residues. Germline CDR1 reads SGDLS; CDR2 reads YYNGEE. V shed 0 bases and J 6 bases; nucleotides not matched to a gene: 3. These data are taken from a study of T cell repertoires in cytomegalovirus infection. The source material was cultured CD8+ T cells from PBMCs, sampled from culture after CMV antigen stimulation. V usage is TRBV9 and J usage is TRBJ2-1, with 10 bases fitting TRBD2. This receptor was taken from a human donor in good health (CMV status not recorded). Some clones in this sample may be carry-over from other donors' samples. The CDR3 coding sequence is TGTGCCAGCAGCGTAGGAGCGGGGGGGAGCAATGAGCAGTTCTTC. Its protein product is CASSVGAGGSNEQFF.